This TCR beta chain was recovered during a study of shared clonotypes between healthy human individuals. This was a deep-level run. Here immunoSEQ multiplex PCR was the method, and the copy in TCRdb shows in-frame clones only, minus some. Counted here are hundreds of thousands of clones, roughly 79% occurring once; the ten biggest clones make up around 12%. Germline lookup yields CDR1 MRHNA and CDR2 SNTAGT. The CDR3 is 15 amino acids. V shed 2 bases and J shed 5 bases, with 13 bases lying between them. The gene calls are TRBV6-4 and TRBJ1-5; D not resolved. The sequenced sample consisted of PBMCs. This TCR was sampled from a middle-aged woman in good health. Some clones in this sample may be carry-over from other donors' samples. Here the CDR3 DNA reads TGTGCCAGCAGTGACCCTGCTCCCCCTTATCAGCCCCAGCATTTT. Translated, it gives CASSDPAPPYQPQHF.